These T cell receptor beta chains were read from a single sample in a study of blood T cell repertoires in COVID-19. TCRdb keeps only in-frame clones here, not all; method: immunoSEQ multiplex PCR. The table includes about 81,000 clones, around 89% detected once. The sequenced sample consisted of peripheral blood. The receptor set was obtained from a man in his 70s with active or convalescent COVID-19. The CDR3 runs from the conserved cysteine through the conserved F or W. Each record gives: clone size, V gene, J gene, CDR3 protein. Only part of the rows carry a size: once, few, many, or a class if the clone is expanded.

abundance: -
v_gene: TRBV29-1
j_gene: TRBJ1-2
CDR3aa: CSVGLGQKRYGYTF

abundance: -
v_gene: TRBV9
j_gene: TRBJ2-1
CDR3aa: CASSHGAGGVWNEQFF

abundance: -
v_gene: TRBV11-3
j_gene: TRBJ1-2
CDR3aa: CASSLVGQWDSQHGYTF

abundance: -
v_gene: TRBV21-1
j_gene: TRBJ2-2
CDR3aa: CASSKQGAGELFF

abundance: -
v_gene: TRBV28
j_gene: TRBJ2-1
CDR3aa: CASSFPSGGAREQFF

abundance: -
v_gene: TRBV12-5
j_gene: TRBJ1-2
CDR3aa: CASGLVTLAGGGIKHGYTF

abundance: -
v_gene: TRBV19
j_gene: TRBJ1-6
CDR3aa: CASRTSDREGSPLHF

abundance: -
v_gene: TRBV7-9
j_gene: TRBJ1-5
CDR3aa: CASSLGGVNQPQHF

abundance: -
v_gene: TRBV27
j_gene: TRBJ2-7
CDR3aa: CASSRLDGLYEQYF

abundance: -
v_gene: TRBV3-1/TRBV3-2
j_gene: TRBJ1-5
CDR3aa: CASSQQDTVGNQPQHF

abundance: -
v_gene: TRBV19
j_gene: TRBJ1-1
CDR3aa: CASSIARVLMGSNTEAFF

abundance: few
v_gene: TRBV7-2
j_gene: TRBJ1-1
CDR3aa: CASSAWGVGNTEAFF

abundance: -
v_gene: TRBV28
j_gene: TRBJ2-1
CDR3aa: CASWVSGGNNEQFF

abundance: -
v_gene: TRBV5-1
j_gene: TRBJ2-3
CDR3aa: CASSFGTPGDTQYF

abundance: -
v_gene: TRBV19
j_gene: TRBJ1-5
CDR3aa: CASRVQGASQPQHF

abundance: few
v_gene: TRBV5-6
j_gene: TRBJ1-4
CDR3aa: CASSDFTGGTNEKLFF

abundance: few
v_gene: TRBV2
j_gene: TRBJ1-2
CDR3aa: CASMGGGNYGYTF

abundance: -
v_gene: TRBV29-1
j_gene: TRBJ1-2
CDR3aa: CSASLVNGGELGYTF

abundance: once
v_gene: TRBV7-3
j_gene: TRBJ2-5
CDR3aa: CASSLLRGPYQETQYF

abundance: -
v_gene: TRBV5-8
j_gene: TRBJ1-5
CDR3aa: CASSLTGTEPNQPQHF

abundance: -
v_gene: TRBV4-2
j_gene: TRBJ1-4
CDR3aa: CASSHPGGEEKLFF

abundance: -
v_gene: TRBV6-5
j_gene: TRBJ1-5
CDR3aa: CASSSTWPAGGQPQHF

abundance: -
v_gene: TRBV2
j_gene: TRBJ1-4
CDR3aa: CASSVWTGANEKLFF

abundance: -
v_gene: TRBV4-1
j_gene: TRBJ2-7
CDR3aa: CASSQDPRGSQSEQYF

abundance: -
v_gene: TRBV9
j_gene: TRBJ2-7
CDR3aa: CASSLKGSFSYEQYF

abundance: -
v_gene: TRBV2
j_gene: TRBJ2-6
CDR3aa: CASSVGGTGANVLTF

abundance: -
v_gene: TRBV19
j_gene: TRBJ1-3
CDR3aa: CASTRQGPGNTIYF

abundance: -
v_gene: TRBV10-3
j_gene: TRBJ1-1
CDR3aa: CAISEAGGTEAFF

abundance: -
v_gene: TRBV2
j_gene: TRBJ1-1
CDR3aa: CATTSGTGGGGAFF

abundance: -
v_gene: TRBV7-6
j_gene: TRBJ1-2
CDR3aa: CASSLDRATYGYTF

abundance: -
v_gene: TRBV9
j_gene: TRBJ1-1
CDR3aa: CASSAATLLTGPTGNTEAFF

abundance: -
v_gene: TRBV7-6
j_gene: TRBJ2-7
CDR3aa: CASSSGDLVEQYF

abundance: few
v_gene: TRBV18
j_gene: TRBJ1-2
CDR3aa: CASSPLAGGLGYGYTF

abundance: few
v_gene: TRBV9
j_gene: TRBJ1-3
CDR3aa: CASTLNSLSSGNTIYF